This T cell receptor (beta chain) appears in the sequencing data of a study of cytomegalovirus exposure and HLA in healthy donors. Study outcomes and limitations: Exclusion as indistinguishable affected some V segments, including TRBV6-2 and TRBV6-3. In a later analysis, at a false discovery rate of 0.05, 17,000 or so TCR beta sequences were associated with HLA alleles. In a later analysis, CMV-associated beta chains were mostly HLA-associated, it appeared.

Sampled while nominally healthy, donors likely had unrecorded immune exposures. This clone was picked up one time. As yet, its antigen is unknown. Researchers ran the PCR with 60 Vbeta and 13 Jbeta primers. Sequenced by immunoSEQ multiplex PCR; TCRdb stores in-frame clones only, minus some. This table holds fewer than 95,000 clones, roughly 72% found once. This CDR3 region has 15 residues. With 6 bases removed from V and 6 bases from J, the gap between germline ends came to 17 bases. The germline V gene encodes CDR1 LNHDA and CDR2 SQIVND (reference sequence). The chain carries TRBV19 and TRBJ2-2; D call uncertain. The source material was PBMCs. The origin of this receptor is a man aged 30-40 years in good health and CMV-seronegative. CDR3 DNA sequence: TGTGCCAGTAGCACCATCTCCCATCCGGCCGGGGAGCTGTTTTTT. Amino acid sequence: CASSTISHPAGELFF.